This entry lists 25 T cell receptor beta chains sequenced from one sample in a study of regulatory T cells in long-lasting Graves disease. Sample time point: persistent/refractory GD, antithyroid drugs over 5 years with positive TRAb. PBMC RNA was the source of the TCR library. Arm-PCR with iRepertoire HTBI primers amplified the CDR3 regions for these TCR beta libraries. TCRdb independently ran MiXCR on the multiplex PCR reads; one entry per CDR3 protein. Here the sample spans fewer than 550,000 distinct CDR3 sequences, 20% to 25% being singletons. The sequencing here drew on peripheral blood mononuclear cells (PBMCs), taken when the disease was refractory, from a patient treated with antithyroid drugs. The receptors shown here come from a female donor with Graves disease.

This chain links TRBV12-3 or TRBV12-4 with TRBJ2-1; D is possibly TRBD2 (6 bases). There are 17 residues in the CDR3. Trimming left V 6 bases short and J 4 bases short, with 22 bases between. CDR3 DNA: TGTGCCAGCAGGGACTGGGCGGCTAGCGAAACGTACAATGAGCAGTTCTTC. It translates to CASRDWAASETYNEQFF.

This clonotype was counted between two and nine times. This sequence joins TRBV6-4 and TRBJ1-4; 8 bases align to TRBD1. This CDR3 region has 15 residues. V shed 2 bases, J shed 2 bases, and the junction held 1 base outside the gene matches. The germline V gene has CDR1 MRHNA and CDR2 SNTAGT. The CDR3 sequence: CASSDRDRTNEKLFF. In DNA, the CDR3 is TGTGCCAGCAGTGACCGGGACAGGACTAATGAAAAACTGTTTTTT.

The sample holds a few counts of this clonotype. The CDR3 sequence is CASSDLAGRAGWETQYF. For the CDR3, the DNA is TGTGCCAGCAGTGACCTAGCGGGCCGCGCAGGATGGGAGACCCAGTACTTC. The V gene is TRBV25-1, the J gene TRBJ2-5, with TRBD2 matching over 8 bases. The CDR3 is 17 residues long. J gave up 5 bases and V 3 bases, and 14 bases lay outside the gene matches. CDR1 is MGHDK, CDR2 SYGVNS, per germline.

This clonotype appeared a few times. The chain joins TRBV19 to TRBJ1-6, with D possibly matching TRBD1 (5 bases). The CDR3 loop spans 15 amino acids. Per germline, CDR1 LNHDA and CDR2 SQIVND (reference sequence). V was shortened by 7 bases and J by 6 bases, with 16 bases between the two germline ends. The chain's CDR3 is CASNYKPGSNSPLHF. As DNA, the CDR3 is TGTGCCAGTAACTATAAACCAGGGTCTAATTCACCCCTCCACTTT. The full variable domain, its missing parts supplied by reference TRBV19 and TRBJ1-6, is DGGITQSPKYLFRKEGQNVTLSCEQNLNHDAMYWYRQDPGQGLRLIYYSQIVNDFQKGDIAEGYSVSREKKESFPLTVTSAQKNPTAFYLCASNYKPGSNSPLHFGNGTRLTVT.

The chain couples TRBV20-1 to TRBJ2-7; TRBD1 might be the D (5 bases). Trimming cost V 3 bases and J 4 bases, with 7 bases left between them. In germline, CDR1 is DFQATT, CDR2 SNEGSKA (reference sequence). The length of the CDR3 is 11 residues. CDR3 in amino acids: CSARDKYEQYF. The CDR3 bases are TGCAGTGCTAGGGACAAATACGAGCAGTACTTC.

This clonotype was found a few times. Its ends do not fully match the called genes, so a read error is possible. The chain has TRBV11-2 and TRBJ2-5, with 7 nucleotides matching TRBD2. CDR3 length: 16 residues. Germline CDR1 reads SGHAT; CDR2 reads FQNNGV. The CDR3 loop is CAGSLGPAGLQETQYF. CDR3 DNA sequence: TGTGCCGGCAGCTTAGGGCCAGCGGGGTTGCAAGAGACCCAGTACTTC.

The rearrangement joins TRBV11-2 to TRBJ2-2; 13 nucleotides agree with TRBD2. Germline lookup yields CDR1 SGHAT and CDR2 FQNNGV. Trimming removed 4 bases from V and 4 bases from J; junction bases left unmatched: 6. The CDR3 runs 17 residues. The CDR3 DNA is TGTGCCAGCAGCTCACTAGCGGGGGGGCCGAGCACCGGGGAGCTGTTTTTT. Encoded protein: CASSSLAGGPSTGELFF.

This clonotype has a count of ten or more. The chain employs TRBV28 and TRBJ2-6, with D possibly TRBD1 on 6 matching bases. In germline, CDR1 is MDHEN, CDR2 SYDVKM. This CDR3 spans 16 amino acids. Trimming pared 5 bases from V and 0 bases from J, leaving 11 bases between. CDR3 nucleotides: TGTGCCAGCAGTGGGACATCCCTCTCTGGGGCCAACGTCCTGACTTTC. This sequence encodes CASSGTSLSGANVLTF.

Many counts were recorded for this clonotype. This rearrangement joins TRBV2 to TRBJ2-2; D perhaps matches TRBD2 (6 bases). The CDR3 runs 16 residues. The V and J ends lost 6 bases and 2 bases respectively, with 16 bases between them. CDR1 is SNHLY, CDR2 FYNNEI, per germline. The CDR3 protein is CASSPSAGENTGELFF. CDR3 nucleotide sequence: TGTGCCAGCAGCCCGTCAGCGGGCGAAAACACCGGGGAGCTGTTTTTT.

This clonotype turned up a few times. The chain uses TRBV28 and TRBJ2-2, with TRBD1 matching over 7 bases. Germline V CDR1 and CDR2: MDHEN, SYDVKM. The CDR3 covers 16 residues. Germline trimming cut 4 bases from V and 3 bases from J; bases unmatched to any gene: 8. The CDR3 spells CASSSEGAPYTGELFF. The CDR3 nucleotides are TGTGCCAGCAGTTCCGAGGGGGCCCCCTACACCGGGGAGCTGTTTTTT. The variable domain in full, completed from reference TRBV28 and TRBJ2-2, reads DVKVTQSSRYLVKRTGEKVFLECVQDMDHENMFWYRQDPGLGLRLIYFSYDVKMKEKGDIPEGYSVSREKKERFSLILESASTNQTSMYLCASSSEGAPYTGELFFGEGSRLTVL.

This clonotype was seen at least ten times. CDR3 bases: TGTGCCAGCAGTTACGGGGCTGGAAACACCATATATTTT. As protein: CASSYGAGNTIYF. The genes are TRBV6-9 and TRBJ1-3, with D unclear. The germline V gene encodes CDR1 MNHGY and CDR2 SVAAGI. The CDR3 has 13 amino acids. Trimming shortened V by 3 bases and J by 2 bases, and 5 bases separated the two germline ends.

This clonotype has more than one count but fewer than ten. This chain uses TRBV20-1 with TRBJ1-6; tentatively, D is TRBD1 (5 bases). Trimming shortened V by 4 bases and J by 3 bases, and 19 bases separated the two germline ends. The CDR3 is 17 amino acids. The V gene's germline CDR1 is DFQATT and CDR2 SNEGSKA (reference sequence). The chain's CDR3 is CSATPPRARDYNSPLHF. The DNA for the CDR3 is TGCAGTGCTACCCCCCCCAGGGCACGAGACTATAATTCACCCCTCCACTTT.

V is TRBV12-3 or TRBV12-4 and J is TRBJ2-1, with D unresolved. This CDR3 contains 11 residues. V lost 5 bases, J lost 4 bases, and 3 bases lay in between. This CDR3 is CASSIYNEQFF. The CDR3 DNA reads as TGTGCCAGCAGTATTTACAATGAGCAGTTCTTC.

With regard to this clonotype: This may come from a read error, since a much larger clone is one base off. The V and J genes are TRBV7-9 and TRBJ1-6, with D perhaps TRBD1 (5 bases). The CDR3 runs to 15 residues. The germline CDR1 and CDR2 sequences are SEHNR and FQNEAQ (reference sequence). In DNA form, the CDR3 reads TGTGCCAGCAGCTCCTCGGGACTGAGTAATCCACCCCTCCACTTT. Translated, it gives CASSSSGLSNPPLHF.

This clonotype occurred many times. CDR3 sequence: CASSGLIMNTEAFF. The CDR3 nucleotides are TGTGCCAGCAGTGGCCTAATTATGAACACTGAAGCTTTCTTT. The rearrangement links TRBV2 to TRBJ1-1; D is ambiguous. V was clipped by 4 bases and J by 0 bases, with 9 bases between them. Germline V gene data show CDR1 as SNHLY and CDR2 as FYNNEI. The CDR3 has 14 residues.

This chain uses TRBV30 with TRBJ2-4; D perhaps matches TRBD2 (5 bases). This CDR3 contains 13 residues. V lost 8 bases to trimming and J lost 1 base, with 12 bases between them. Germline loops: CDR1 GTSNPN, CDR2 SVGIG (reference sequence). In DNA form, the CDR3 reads TGTGCCAGCGCCTGGGAGGCCAAAAACATTCAGTACTTC. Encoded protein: CASAWEAKNIQYF.

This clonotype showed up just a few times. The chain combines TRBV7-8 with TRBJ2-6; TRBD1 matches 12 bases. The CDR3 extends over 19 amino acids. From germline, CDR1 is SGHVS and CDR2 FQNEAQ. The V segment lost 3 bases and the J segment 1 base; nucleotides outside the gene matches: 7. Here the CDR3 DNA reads TGTGCCAGCAGCTTCCCGAGGGACAGGGGGCGGTCTGGGGCCAACGTCCTGACTTTC. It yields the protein CASSFPRDRGRSGANVLTF.

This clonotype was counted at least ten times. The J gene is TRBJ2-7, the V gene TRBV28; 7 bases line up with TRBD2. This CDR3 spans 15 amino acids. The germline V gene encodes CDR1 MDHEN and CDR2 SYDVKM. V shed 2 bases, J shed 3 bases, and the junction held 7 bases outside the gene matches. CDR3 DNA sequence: TGTGCCAGCAGTTTAGCCCTAGCGGACCACTACGAGCAGTACTTC. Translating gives CASSLALADHYEQYF.

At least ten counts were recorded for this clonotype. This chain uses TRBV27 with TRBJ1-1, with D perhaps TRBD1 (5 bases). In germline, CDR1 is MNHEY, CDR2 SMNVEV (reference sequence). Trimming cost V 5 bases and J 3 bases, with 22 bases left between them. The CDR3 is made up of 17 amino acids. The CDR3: CASSGGTAALGDTEAFF. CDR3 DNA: TGTGCCAGCAGTGGGGGGACCGCAGCCCTGGGGGACACTGAAGCTTTCTTT.

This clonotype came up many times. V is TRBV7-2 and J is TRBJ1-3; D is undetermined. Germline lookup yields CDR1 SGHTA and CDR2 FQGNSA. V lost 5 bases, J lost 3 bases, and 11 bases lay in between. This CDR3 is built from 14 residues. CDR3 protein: CASSQRGGGNTIYF. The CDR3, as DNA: TGTGCCAGCAGCCAACGGGGTGGTGGAAACACCATATATTTT.

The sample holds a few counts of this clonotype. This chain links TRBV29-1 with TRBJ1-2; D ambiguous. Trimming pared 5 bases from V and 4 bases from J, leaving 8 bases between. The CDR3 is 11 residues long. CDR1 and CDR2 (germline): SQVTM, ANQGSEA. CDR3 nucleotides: TGCAGCGTTAAACAGTCCTATGGCTACACCTTC. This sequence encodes CSVKQSYGYTF. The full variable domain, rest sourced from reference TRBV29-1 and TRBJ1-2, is SAVISQKPSRDICQRGTSLTIQCQVDSQVTMMFWYRQQPGQSLTLIATANQGSEATYESGFVIDKFPISRPNLTFSTLTVSNMSPEDSSIYLCSVKQSYGYTFGSGTRLTVV.

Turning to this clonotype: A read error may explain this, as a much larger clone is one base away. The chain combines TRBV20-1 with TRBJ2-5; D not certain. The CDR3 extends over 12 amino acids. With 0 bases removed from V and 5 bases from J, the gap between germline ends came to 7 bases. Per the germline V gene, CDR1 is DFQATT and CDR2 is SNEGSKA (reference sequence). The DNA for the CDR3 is TGCAGTGCTAGAGACAAGGTGGAGACCCAGTACTTC. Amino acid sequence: CSARDKVETQYF.

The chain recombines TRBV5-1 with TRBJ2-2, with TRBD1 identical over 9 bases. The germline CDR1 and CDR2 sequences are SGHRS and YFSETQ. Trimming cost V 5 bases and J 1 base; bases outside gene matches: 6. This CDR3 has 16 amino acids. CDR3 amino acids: CASSGTGFENTGELFF. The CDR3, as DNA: TGCGCCAGCAGTGGGACAGGGTTTGAGAACACCGGGGAGCTGTTTTTT.

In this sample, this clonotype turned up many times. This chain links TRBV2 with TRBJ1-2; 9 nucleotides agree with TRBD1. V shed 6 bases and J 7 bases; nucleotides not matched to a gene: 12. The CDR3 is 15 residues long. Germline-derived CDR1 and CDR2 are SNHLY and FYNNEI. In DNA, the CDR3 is TGTGCCAGCAGACCTCCCGGGACAGGGTTGGGTGGCTACACCTTC. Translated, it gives CASRPPGTGLGGYTF.

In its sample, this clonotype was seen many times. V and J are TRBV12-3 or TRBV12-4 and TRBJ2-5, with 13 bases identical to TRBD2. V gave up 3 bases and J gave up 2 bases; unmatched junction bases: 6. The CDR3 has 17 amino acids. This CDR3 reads CASSFSGTSGKQETQYF. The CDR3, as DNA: TGTGCCAGCAGTTTCTCCGGGACTAGCGGGAAACAAGAGACCCAGTACTTC.